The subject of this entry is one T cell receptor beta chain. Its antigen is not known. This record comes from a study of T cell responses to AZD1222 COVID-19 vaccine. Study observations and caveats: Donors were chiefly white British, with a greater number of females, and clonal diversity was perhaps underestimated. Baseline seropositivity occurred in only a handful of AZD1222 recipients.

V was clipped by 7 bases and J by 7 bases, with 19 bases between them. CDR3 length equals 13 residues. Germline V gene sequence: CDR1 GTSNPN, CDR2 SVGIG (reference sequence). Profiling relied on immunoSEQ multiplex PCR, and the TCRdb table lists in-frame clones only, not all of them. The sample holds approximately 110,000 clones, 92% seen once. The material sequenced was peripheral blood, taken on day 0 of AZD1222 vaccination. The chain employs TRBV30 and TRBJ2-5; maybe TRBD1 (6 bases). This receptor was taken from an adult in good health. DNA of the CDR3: TGTGCCTTCAGGGGAAACGGCCTGGGGACCCAGTACTTC. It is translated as CAFRGNGLGTQYF.